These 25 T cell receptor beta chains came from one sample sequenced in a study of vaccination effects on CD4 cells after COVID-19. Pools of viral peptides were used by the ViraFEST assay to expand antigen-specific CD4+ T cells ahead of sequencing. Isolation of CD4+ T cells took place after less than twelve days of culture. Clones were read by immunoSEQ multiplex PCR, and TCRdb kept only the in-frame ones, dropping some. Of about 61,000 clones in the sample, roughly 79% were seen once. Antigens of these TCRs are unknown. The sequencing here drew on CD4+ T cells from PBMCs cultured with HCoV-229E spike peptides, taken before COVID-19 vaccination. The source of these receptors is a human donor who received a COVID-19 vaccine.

The CDR3 sequence is CASSPRGIGGAGETQYF. In DNA, the CDR3 is TGTGCCAGCAGTCCTAGGGGGATCGGGGGGGCCGGGGAGACCCAGTACTTC. The rearrangement joins TRBV28 to TRBJ2-5; TRBD2 aligns across 8 bases. This CDR3 is built from 17 residues. Germline lookup yields CDR1 MDHEN and CDR2 SYDVKM. The V gene end was trimmed by 5 bases and the J gene end by 5 bases; junction bases not matched to a gene: 16.

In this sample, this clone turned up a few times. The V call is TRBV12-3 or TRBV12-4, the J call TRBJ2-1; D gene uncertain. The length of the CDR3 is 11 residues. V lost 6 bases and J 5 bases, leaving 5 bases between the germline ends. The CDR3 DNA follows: TGTGCCAGCAGCCAACACAATGAGCAGTTCTTC. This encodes CASSQHNEQFF.

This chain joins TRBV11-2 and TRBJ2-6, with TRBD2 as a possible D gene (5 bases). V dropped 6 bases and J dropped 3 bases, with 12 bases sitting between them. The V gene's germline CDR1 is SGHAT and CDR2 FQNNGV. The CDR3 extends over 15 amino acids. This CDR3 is CASRQIAGGANVLTF. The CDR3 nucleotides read TGTGCCAGCAGGCAGATCGCGGGTGGGGCCAACGTCCTGACTTTC.

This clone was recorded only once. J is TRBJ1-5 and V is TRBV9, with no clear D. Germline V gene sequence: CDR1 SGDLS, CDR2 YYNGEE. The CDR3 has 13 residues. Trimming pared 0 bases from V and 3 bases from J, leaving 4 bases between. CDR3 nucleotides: TGTGCCAGCAGCGTAGACATCAATCAGCCCCAGCATTTT. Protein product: CASSVDINQPQHF.

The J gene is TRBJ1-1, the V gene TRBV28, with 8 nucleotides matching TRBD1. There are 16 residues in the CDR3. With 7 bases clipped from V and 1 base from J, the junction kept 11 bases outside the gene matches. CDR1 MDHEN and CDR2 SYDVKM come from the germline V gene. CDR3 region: CASIQDRGSANTEAFF. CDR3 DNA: TGTGCCAGCATCCAAGACAGGGGATCTGCGAACACTGAAGCTTTCTTT. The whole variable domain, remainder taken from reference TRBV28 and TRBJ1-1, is DVKVTQSSRYLVKRTGEKVFLECVQDMDHENMFWYRQDPGLGLRLIYFSYDVKMKEKGDIPEGYSVSREKKERFSLILESASTNQTSMYLCASIQDRGSANTEAFFGQGTRLTVV.

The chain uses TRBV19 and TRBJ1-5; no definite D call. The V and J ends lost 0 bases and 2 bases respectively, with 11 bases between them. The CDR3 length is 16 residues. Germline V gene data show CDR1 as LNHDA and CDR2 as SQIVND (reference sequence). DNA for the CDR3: TGTGCCAGTAGTATAGAGGGTTGGAGGCGCAATCAGCCCCAGCATTTT. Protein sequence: CASSIEGWRRNQPQHF.

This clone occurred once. This CDR3 reads CASSGGIDEKLFF. For the CDR3, the DNA is TGTGCCAGCTCGGGCGGGATAGATGAAAAACTGTTTTTT. The chain carries TRBV18 and TRBJ1-4; D gene ambiguous. The V gene's germline CDR1 is KGHSH and CDR2 LQKENI. Trimming removed 6 bases from V and 6 bases from J, with 11 bases in between. The CDR3 covers 13 residues.

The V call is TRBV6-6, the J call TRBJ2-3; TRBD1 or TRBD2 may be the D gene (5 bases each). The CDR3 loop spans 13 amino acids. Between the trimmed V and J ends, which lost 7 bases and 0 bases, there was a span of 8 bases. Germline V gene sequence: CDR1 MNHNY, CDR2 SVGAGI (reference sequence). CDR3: CASNRDSTDTQYF. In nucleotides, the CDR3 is TGTGCCAGCAACCGGGACAGCACAGATACGCAGTATTTT.

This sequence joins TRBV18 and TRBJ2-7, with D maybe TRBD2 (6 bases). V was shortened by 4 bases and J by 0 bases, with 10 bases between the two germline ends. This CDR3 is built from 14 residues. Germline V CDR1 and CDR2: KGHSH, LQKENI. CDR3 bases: TGTGCCAGCTCACGGGACTTCCTCTCCTACGAGCAGTACGTC. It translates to CASSRDFLSYEQYV.

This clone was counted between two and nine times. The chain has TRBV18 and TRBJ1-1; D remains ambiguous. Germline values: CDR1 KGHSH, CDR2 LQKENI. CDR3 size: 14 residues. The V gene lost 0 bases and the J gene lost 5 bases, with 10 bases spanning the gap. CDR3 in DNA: TGTGCCAGCTCACCACCCTCTCTCGATACTGAAGCTTTCTTT. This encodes CASSPPSLDTEAFF.

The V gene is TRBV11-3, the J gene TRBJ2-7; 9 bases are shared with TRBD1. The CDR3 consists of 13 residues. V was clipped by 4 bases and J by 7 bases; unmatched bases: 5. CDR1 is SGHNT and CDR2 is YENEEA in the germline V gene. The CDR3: CASSSRDREEQYV. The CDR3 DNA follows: TGTGCCAGCAGCTCCCGGGACAGGGAGGAGCAGTACGTC.

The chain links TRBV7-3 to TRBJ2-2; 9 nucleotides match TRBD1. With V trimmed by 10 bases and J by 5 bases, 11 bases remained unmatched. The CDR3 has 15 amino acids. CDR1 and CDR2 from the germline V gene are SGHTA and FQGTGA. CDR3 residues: CATSTGTGRTGELFF. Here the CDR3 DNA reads TGTGCCACTTCCACCGGGACAGGGAGGACCGGGGAGCTGTTTTTT.

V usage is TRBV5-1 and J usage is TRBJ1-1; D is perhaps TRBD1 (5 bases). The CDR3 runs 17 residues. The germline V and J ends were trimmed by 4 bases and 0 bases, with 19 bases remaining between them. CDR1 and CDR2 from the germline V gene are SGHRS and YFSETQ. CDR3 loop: CASSQPDRNSMNTEAFF. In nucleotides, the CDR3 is TGCGCCAGCAGCCAGCCCGACAGAAATTCCATGAACACTGAAGCTTTCTTT.

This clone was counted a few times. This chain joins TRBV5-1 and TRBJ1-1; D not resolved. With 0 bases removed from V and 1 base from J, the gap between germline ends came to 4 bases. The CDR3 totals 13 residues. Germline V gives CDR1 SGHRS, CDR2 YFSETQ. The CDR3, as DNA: TGCGCCAGCAGCTTGGCCGGGAACACTGAAGCTTTCTTT. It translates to CASSLAGNTEAFF.

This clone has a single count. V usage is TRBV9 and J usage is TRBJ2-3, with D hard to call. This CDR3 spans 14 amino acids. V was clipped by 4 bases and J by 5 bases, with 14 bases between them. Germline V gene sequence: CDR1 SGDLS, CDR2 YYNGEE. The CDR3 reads CASSPTQRGDTQYF. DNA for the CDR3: TGTGCCAGCAGCCCGACTCAACGCGGAGATACGCAGTATTTT. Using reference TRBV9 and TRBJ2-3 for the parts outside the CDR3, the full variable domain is DSGVTQTPKHLITATGQRVTLRCSPRSGDLSVYWYQQSLDQGLQFLIQYYNGEERAKGNILERFSAQQFPDLHSELNLSSLELGDSALYFCASSPTQRGDTQYFGPGTRLTVL.

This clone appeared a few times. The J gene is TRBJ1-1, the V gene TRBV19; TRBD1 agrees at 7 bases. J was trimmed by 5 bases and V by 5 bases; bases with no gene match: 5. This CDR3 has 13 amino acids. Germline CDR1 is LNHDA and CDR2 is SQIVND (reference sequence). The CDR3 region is CASSSDRVTEAFF. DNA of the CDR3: TGTGCCAGTAGTTCAGACAGGGTTACTGAAGCTTTCTTT.

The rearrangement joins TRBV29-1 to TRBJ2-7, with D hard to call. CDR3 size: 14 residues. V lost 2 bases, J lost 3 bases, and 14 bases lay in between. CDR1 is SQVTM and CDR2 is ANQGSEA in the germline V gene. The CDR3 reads CSVEPLTDYYEQYV. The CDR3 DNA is TGCAGCGTTGAACCACTTACCGATTACTACGAGCAGTACGTC.

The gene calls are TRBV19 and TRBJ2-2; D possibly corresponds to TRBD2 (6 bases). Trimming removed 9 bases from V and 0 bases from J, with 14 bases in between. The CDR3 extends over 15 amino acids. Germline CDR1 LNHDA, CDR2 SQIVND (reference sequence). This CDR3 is CASTRGDANTGELFF. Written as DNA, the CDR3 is TGTGCCAGCACCCGCGGGGACGCGAACACCGGGGAGCTGTTTTTT. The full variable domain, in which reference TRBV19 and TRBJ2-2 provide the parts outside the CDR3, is DGGITQSPKYLFRKEGQNVTLSCEQNLNHDAMYWYRQDPGQGLRLIYYSQIVNDFQKGDIAEGYSVSREKKESFPLTVTSAQKNPTAFYLCASTRGDANTGELFFGEGSRLTVL.

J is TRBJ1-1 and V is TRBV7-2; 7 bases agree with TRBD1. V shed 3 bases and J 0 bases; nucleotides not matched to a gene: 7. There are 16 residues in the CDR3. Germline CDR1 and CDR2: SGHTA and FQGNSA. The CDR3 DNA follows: TGTGCCAGCAGCTTCAGAGGAGACAGGGTGAACACTGAAGCTTTCTTT. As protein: CASSFRGDRVNTEAFF.

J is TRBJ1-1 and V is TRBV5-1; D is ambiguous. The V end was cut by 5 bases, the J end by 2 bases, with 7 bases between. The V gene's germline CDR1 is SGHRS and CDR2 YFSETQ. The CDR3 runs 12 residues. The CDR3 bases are TGCGCCAGCAGACAAGAAAACACTGAAGCTTTCTTT. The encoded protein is CASRQENTEAFF.

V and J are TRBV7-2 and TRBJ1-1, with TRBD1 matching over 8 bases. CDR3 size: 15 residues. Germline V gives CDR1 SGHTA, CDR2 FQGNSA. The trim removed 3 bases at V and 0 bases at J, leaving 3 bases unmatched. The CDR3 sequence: CASSFGTGMNTEAFF. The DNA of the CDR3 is TGTGCCAGCAGCTTCGGGACAGGCATGAACACTGAAGCTTTCTTT.

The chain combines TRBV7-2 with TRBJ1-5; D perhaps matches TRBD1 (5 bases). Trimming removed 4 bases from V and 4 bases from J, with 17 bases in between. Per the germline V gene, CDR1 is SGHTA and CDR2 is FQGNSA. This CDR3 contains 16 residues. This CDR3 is CASSSQTGHQNQPQHF. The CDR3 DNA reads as TGTGCCAGCAGCTCGCAAACCGGACACCAGAATCAGCCCCAGCATTTT.

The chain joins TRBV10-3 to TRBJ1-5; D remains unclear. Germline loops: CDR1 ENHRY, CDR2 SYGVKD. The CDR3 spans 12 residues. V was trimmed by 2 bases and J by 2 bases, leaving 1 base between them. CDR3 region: CAISERNQPQHF. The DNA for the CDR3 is TGTGCCATCAGTGAGCGCAATCAGCCCCAGCATTTT.

CDR3 DNA: TGCGCCAGCAGTCCCTCCGGGGAAGTCGTTAGCGATGAGCAGTTCTTC. Translated, it gives CASSPSGEVVSDEQFF. V usage is TRBV23-1 and J usage is TRBJ2-1; a possible D gene is TRBD2 (5 bases). TRBV23-1 is flagged as an ORF with uncertain function. The CDR3 runs 16 residues. The V end lost 4 bases, the J end lost 8 bases, and 21 bases lay between the germline ends.

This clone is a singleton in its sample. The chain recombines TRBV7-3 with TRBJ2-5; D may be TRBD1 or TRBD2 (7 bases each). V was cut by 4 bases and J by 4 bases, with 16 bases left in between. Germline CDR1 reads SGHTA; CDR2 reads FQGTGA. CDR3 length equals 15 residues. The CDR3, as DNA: TGTGCCAGCAGCTCAGGGGGGGGCCGGGGAGAGACCCAGTACTTC. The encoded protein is CASSSGGGRGETQYF.